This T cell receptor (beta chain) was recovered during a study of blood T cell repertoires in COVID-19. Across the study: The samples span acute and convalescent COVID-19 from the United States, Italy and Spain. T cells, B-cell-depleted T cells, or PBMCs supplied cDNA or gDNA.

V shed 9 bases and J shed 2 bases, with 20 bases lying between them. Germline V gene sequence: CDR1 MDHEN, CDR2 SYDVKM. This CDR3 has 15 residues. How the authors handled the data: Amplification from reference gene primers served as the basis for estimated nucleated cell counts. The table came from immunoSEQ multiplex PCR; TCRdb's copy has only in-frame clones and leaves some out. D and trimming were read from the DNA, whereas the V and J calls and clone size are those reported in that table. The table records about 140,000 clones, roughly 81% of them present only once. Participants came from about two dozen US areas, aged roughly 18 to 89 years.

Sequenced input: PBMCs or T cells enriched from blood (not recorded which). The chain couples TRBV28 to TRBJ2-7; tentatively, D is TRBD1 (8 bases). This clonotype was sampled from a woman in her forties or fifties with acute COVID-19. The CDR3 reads CASTGGQAVTYEQYF. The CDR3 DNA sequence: TGTGCCAGTACGGGGGGACAGGCCGTAACCTACGAGCAGTACTTC.